This TCR beta chain was observed in a study of cytomegalovirus exposure and HLA in healthy donors (dated by TCRdb to about 2017). Some background on the complete study: The 670 or so repertoires of the first cohort and the 110 or so validation repertoires were produced on the same platform, according to a later analysis. The study aimed to test whether signatures of past pathogen exposure could be identified by cataloging public T cell receptors. Besides the first cohort of around 670 subjects, a separate validation cohort made up of roughly 130 different subjects was used. The study combined high-throughput TCR immunosequencing, statistical association of individual TCRs with disease status, and machine learning to predict cytomegalovirus infection status. Results the study describes overall, beyond this receptor: According to the authors, the approach could potentially be generalized to other disease states and immunological phenotypes. In vitro tests confirmed that a few of the cytomegalovirus-associated TCR beta chains recognize cytomegalovirus antigens. While some public TCRs were present in many individuals, most TCR sequences turned up only very rarely across donors. A total of 164 TCR beta chains were listed by the study as associated with cytomegalovirus. A later analysis had no HLA typing for the validation cohort, so co-occurrence there was scored across all 110 or so repertoires. In a later analysis, TCRs clustered in the first cohort were found to also tend to co-occur in the 130 or so validation repertoires, with approximately 94% of cluster scores above 0. Cytomegalovirus status was reported to be diagnosed by the classifier with high specificity and sensitivity in both the original and validation cohorts.

Looking up the germline V gene yields CDR1 MNHEY and CDR2 SVGAGI. V gives up 6 bases and J gives up 4 bases, and the segment between their germline ends measures 19 bases. The CDR3 holds 15 amino acids from the cysteine to the phenylalanine. Solely the CDR3 DNA is kept, with 45 bases framed from the first base. Separate from the approximately 670-subject first cohort, the validation cohort of 90 to 150 subjects was the group to which the donors belonged. The library was built by means of the immunoSEQ multiplex PCR assay. The paper's processing steps were these. A statistical classification framework was built for diagnosing cytomegalovirus status from the catalog of TCR beta chain sequences. This is the immuneACCESS table as TCRdb keeps it, with only in-frame sequences that have V and J called. A part of the clones is gone; compared with another copy, unresolved V genes explain less than half, and the rest is unexplained. Clonal size and the V and J genes are those of that table, whereas D and trimming came from the DNA. The sample table lists some 150,000 clones, around 90% of them with a count of one. The top ten clones comprise about 3% of the sample.

Notes on this clone: Its antigen target is currently unknown. There are no base qualities to consult, and no much larger clone falls within one base.

The receptor was derived from a woman aged 18-29 years in good health and CMV-seropositive. Sequencing was performed on PBMCs. Recombination joined TRBV6-5 with TRBJ2-7, with no confident D gene call. The CDR3 region: CASSLEVSTLYEQYF. The nucleotides read TGTGCCAGCAGCCTTGAGGTATCCACTCTATACGAGCAGTACTTC.